A selection of T cell receptor beta chains follows, all from one sample in a study of Ad26.COV2.S vaccination and SARS-CoV-2 variants. Using immunoSEQ multiplex PCR, the repertoire was profiled, and TCRdb retains in-frame clones only, with some absent. The top ten clones hold about 1.5% of a sample with about 680,000 clones, 80% to 90% of them seen once. The input for sequencing was peripheral blood, taken in a trial of Ad26.COV2.S vaccine versus placebo. Receptor source: a person between 18 and 59 years old who received the Ad26.COV2.S COVID-19 vaccine or a placebo. The CDR3 runs from the conserved cysteine through the conserved F or W. A D gene is named only where the DNA matches it firmly. Clone size is shown for a subset of rows, as once, few, many or a class of expanded clone.

CDR3 DNA: TGTGCCATCAGTGCGGACAGGGGGAATGGCTACACCTTC
CDR3 protein: CAISADRGNGYTF
J gene: TRBJ1-2
V gene: TRBV10-3
D gene: TRBD1
CDR3 length: 13
clone size: -

CDR3 DNA: TGTGCCAGTAGTAAGGGGGCAGGAGATTCTGGGGCCAACGTCCTGACTTTC
CDR3 protein: CASSKGAGDSGANVLTF
J gene: TRBJ2-6
V gene: TRBV19
D gene: TRBD1
CDR3 length: 17
clone size: -

CDR3 DNA: TGTGCCAGCAGCCCGGGGGGGACAGGAGTCCTTTGGGAGCAGTACTTC
CDR3 protein: CASSPGGTGVLWEQYF
J gene: TRBJ2-7
V gene: TRBV7-2
D gene: -
CDR3 length: 16
clone size: -

CDR3 DNA: TGTGCCAGCTATTATTGGACAGGCAACGAAGAGACCCAGTACTTC
CDR3 protein: CASYYWTGNEETQYF
J gene: TRBJ2-5
V gene: TRBV6-5
D gene: TRBD1
CDR3 length: 15
clone size: -

CDR3 DNA: TGTGCCAGCAGCCAAGATCTTGCAGGGGCGAACATTCAGTACTTC
CDR3 protein: CASSQDLAGANIQYF
J gene: TRBJ2-4
V gene: TRBV3-1/TRBV3-2
D gene: -
CDR3 length: 15
clone size: -

CDR3 DNA: TGTGCCAGCAGCTTAGATGCCGGGACAGATACGCAGTATTTT
CDR3 protein: CASSLDAGTDTQYF
J gene: TRBJ2-3
V gene: TRBV11-3
D gene: -
CDR3 length: 14
clone size: -

CDR3 DNA: TGTGCCAGCAGCGCGGGACGCCTAGGGCCCTACGAGCAGTACTTC
CDR3 protein: CASSAGRLGPYEQYF
J gene: TRBJ2-7
V gene: TRBV7-3
D gene: -
CDR3 length: 15
clone size: -

CDR3 DNA: TGTGCCAGCAGTAGAGGGGTTTATCAGCCCCAGCATTTT
CDR3 protein: CASSRGVYQPQHF
J gene: TRBJ1-5
V gene: TRBV6-5
D gene: -
CDR3 length: 13
clone size: -

CDR3 DNA: TGTGCCACCAGCAGATCGGGGACCGGGGAGCTGTTTTTT
CDR3 protein: CATSRSGTGELFF
J gene: TRBJ2-2
V gene: TRBV15
D gene: -
CDR3 length: 13
clone size: -

CDR3 DNA: TGCGCCAGCAGCTTGGATCGGGGAATGGAGACCCAGTACTTC
CDR3 protein: CASSLDRGMETQYF
J gene: TRBJ2-5
V gene: TRBV5-1
D gene: -
CDR3 length: 14
clone size: -

CDR3 DNA: TGTGCCTGGAGTTCGCAGGGAACGAGCACTGAAGCTTTCTTT
CDR3 protein: CAWSSQGTSTEAFF
J gene: TRBJ1-1
V gene: TRBV30
D gene: -
CDR3 length: 14
clone size: -

CDR3 DNA: TGTGCCAGCAGCCAAGCAGGGCCCGGGGAGCTGTTTTTT
CDR3 protein: CASSQAGPGELFF
J gene: TRBJ2-2
V gene: TRBV14
D gene: -
CDR3 length: 13
clone size: -

CDR3 DNA: TGTGCCAGTTCCCACAGGGGGCGCGCTGGGGCCAACGTCCTGACTTTC
CDR3 protein: CASSHRGRAGANVLTF
J gene: TRBJ2-6
V gene: TRBV27
D gene: TRBD1
CDR3 length: 16
clone size: -

CDR3 DNA: TGTGCCAGCAGCTTCGGGGGGCTGGCCTCCTACGAGCAGTACTTC
CDR3 protein: CASSFGGLASYEQYF
J gene: TRBJ2-7
V gene: TRBV11-3
D gene: -
CDR3 length: 15
clone size: few